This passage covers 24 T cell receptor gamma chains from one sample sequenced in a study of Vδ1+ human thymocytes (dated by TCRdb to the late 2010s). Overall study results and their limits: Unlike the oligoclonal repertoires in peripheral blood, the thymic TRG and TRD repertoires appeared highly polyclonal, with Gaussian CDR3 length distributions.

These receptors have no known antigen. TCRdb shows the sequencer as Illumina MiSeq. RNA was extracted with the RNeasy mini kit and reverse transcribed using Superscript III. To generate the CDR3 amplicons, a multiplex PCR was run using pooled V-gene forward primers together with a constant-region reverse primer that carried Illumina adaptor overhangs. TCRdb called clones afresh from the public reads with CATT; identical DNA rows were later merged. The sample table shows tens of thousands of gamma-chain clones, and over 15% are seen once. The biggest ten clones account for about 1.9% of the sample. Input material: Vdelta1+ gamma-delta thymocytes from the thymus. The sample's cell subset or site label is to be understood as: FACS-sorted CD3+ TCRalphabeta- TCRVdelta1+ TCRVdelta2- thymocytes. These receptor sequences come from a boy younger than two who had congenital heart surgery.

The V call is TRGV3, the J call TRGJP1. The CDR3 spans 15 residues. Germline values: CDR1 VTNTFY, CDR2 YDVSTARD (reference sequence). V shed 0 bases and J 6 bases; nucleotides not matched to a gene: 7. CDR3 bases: TGTGCCACCTGGGACAGGCGGGGCCCTGGTTGGTTCAAGATATTT. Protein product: CATWDRRGPGWFKIF.

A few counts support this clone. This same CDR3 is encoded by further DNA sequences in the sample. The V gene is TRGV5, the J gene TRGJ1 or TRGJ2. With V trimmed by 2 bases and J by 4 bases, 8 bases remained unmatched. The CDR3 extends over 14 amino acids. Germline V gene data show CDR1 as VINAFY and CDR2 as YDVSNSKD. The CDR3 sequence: CATWDNPGYYKKLF. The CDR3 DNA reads TGTGCCACCTGGGACAACCCAGGGTATTATAAGAAACTCTTT.

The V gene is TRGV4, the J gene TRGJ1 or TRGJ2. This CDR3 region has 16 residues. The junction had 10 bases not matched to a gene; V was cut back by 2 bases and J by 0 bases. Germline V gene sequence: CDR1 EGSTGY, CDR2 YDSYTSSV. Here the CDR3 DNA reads TGTGCCACCTGGGATGTGAGCACCTTGAATTATTATAAGAAACTCTTT. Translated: CATWDVSTLNYYKKLF.

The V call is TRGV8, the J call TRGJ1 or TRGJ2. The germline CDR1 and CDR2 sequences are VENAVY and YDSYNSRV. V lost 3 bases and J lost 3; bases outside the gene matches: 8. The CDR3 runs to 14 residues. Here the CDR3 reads CATWDLRVYYKKLF. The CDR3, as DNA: TGTGCCACCTGGGATTTGCGAGTTTATTATAAGAAACTCTTT.

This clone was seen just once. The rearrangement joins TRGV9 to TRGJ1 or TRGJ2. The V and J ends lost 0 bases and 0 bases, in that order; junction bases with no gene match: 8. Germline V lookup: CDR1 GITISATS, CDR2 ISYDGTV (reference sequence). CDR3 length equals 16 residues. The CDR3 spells CALWEVLKSNYYKKLF. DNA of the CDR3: TGTGCCTTGTGGGAGGTGCTAAAGTCGAATTATTATAAGAAACTCTTT.

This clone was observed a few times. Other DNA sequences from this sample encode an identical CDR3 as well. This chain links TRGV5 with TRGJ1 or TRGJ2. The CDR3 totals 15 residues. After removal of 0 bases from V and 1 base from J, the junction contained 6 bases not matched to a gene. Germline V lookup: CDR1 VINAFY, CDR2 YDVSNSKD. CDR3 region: CATWDRLPNYYKKLF. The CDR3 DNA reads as TGTGCCACCTGGGACAGGCTCCCCAATTATTATAAGAAACTCTTT.

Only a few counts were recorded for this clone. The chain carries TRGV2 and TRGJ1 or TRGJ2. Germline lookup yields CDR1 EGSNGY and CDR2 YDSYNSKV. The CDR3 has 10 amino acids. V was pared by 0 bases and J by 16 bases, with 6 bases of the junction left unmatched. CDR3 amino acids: CATWDGPPLF. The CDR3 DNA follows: TGTGCCACCTGGGACGGGCCCCCCCTCTTT.

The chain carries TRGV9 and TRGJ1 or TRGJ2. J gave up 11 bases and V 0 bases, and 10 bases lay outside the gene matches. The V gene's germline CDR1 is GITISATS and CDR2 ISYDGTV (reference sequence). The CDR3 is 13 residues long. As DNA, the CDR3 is TGTGCCTTGTGGGAGGTGGGTATGCAGGAGAAACTCTTT. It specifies CALWEVGMQEKLF.

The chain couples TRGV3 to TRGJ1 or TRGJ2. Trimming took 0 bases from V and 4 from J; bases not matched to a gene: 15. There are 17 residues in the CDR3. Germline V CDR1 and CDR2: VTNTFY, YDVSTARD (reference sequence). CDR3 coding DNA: TGTGCCACCTGGGACAGGCGGCCGGAGGAGGAATATTATAAGAAACTCTTT. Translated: CATWDRRPEEEYYKKLF.

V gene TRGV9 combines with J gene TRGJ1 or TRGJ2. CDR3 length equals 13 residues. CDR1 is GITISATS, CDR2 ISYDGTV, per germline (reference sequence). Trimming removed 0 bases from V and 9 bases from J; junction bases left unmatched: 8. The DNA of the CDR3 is TGTGCCTTGTGGGAGGTGCGATGGATTAAGAAACTCTTT. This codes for CALWEVRWIKKLF.

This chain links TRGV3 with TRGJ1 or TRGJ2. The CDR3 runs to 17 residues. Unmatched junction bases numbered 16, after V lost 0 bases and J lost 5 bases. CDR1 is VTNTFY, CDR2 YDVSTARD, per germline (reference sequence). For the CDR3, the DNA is TGTGCCACCTGGGACAGGCGGTGCGGCGTATCGGATTATAAGAAACTCTTT. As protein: CATWDRRCGVSDYKKLF.

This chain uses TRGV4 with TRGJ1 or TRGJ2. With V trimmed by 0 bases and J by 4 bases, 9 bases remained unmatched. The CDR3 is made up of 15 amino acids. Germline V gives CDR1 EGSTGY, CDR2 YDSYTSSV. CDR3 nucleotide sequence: TGTGCCACCTGGGATGGGCCGCCGGGGTATTATAAGAAACTCTTT. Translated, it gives CATWDGPPGYYKKLF.

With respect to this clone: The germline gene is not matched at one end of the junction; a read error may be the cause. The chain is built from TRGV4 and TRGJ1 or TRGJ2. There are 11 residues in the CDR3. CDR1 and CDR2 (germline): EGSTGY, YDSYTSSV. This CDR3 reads CAAWARRKKLF. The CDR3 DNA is TGTGCCGCCTGGGCTCGCCGTAAGAAACTCTTT.

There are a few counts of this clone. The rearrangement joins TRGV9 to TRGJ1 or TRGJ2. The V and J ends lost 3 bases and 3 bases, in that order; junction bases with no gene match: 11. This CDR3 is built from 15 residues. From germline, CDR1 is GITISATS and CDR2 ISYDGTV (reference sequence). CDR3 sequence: CALWEIGGIYYKKLF. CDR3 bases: TGTGCCTTGTGGGAGATCGGGGGGATTTATTATAAGAAACTCTTT.

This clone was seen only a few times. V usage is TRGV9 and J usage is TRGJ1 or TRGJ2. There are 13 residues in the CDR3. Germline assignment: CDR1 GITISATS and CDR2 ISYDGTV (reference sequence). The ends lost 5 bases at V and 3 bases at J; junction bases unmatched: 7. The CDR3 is CALWGRVYYKKLF. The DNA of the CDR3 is TGTGCCTTGTGGGGGAGGGTTTATTATAAGAAACTCTTT.

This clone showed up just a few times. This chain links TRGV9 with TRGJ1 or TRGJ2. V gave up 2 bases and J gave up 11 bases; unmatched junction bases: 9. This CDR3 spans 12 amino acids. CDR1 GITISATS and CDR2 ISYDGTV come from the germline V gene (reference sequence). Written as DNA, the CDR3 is TGTGCCTTGTGGGAGGCCTCAGGCGAGAAACTCTTT. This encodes CALWEASGEKLF.

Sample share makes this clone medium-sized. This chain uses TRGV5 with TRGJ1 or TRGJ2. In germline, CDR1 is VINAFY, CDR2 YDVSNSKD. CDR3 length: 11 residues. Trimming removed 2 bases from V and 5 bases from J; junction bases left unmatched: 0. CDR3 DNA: TGTGCCACCTGGGACAATTATAAGAAACTCTTT. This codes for CATWDNYKKLF.

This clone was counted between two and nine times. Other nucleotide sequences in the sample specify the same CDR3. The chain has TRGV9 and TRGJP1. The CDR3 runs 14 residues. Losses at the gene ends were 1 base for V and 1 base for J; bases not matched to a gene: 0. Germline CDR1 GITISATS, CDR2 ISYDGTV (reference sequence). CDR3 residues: CALWEVTTGWFKIF. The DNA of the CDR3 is TGTGCCTTGTGGGAGGTTACCACTGGTTGGTTCAAGATATTT.

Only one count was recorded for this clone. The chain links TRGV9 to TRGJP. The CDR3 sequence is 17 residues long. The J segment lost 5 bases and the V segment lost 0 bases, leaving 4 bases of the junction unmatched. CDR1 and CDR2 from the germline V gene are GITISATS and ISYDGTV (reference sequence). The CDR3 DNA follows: TGTGCCTTGTGGGAGGTGCCAGAAGAGTTGGGCAAAAAAATCAAGGTATTT. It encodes CALWEVPEELGKKIKVF.

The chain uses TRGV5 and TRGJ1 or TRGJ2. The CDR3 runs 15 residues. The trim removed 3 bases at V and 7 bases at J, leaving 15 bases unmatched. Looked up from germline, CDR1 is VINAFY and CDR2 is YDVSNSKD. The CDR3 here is CATWDGPVRKYKKLF. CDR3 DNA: TGTGCCACCTGGGACGGCCCCGTAAGGAAATATAAGAAACTCTTT.

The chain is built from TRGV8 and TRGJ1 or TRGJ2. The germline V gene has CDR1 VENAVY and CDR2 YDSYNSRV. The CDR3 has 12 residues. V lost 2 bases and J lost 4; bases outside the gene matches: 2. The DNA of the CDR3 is TGTGCCACCTGGGATATCTATTATAAGAAACTCTTT. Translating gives CATWDIYYKKLF.

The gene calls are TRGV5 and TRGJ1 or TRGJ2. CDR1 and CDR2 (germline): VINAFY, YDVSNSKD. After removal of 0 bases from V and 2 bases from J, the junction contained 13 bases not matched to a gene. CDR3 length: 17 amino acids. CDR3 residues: CATWDRPKRHHYYKKLF. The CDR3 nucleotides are TGTGCCACCTGGGACAGGCCGAAACGACATCATTATTATAAGAAACTCTTT.

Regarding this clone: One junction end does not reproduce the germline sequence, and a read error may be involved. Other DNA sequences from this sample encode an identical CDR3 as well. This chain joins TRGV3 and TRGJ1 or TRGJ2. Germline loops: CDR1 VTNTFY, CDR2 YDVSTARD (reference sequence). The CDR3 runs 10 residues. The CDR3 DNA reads TGTGCCACTTGGGGGCGGAGGAAGCTCTTT. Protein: CATWGRRKLF.

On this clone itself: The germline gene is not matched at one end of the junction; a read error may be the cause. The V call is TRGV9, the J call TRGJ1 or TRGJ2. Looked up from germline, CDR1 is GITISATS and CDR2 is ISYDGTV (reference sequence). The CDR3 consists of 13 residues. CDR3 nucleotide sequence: TGTGCCTCGTGGGACCAGAATTATTATAAGAAACTCTTT. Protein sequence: CASWDQNYYKKLF.